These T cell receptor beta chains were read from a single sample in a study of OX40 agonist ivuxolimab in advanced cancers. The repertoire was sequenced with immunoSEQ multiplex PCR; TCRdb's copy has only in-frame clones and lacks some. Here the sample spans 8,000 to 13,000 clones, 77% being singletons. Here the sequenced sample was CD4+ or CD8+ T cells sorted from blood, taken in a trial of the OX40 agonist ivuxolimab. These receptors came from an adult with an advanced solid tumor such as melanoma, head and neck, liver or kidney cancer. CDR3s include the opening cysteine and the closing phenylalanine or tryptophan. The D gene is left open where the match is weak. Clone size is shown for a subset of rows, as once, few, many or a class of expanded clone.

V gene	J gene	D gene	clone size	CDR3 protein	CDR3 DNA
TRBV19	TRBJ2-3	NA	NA	CASSSRGRGSPDTQYF	TGTGCCAGTAGTAGCCGGGGCAGGGGATCGCCAGATACGCAGTATTTT
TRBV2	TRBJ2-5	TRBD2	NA	CASRPGLAGGRGETQYF	TGTGCCAGCAGGCCGGGACTAGCGGGAGGGCGGGGAGAGACCCAGTACTTC
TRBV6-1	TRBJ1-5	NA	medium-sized	CASSQSNQPQHF	TGTGCCAGCAGCCAGAGCAATCAGCCCCAGCATTTT
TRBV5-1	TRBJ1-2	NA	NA	CASSPADRLANYGYTF	TGCGCCAGCAGCCCGGCGGATAGACTAGCTAACTATGGCTACACCTTC
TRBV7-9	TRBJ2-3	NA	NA	CASSPGTDTQYF	TGTGCCAGCAGCCCGGGAACAGATACGCAGTATTTT
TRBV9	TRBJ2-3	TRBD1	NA	CASSVARGNTDTQYF	TGTGCCAGCAGCGTAGCCAGGGGGAACACAGATACGCAGTATTTT
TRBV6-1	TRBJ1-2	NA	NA	CASSSPGPMEGYTF	TGTGCCAGCAGTTCTCCGGGCCCTATGGAGGGCTACACCTTC
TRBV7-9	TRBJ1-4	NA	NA	CASSLGGEKLFF	TGTGCCAGCAGCTTAGGTGGAGAAAAACTGTTTTTT
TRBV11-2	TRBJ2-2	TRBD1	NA	CASSSPGTGAHTGELFF	TGTGCCAGCAGCTCCCCAGGGACAGGGGCCCACACCGGGGAGCTGTTTTTT
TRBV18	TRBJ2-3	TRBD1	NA	CASSPGQGTDTQYF	TGTGCCAGCTCACCTGGACAGGGCACAGATACGCAGTATTTT
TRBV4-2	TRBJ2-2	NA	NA	CASSQDGPGAPSGELFF	TGTGCCAGCAGCCAAGATGGGCCCGGGGCACCAAGTGGGGAGCTGTTTTTT
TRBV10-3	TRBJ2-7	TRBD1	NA	CAIRDPTGLEQYF	TGTGCCATCAGGGATCCGACAGGGCTCGAGCAGTACTTC
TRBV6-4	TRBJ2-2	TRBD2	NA	CASSPGTSGRSGTGELFF	TGTGCCAGCAGTCCAGGGACTAGCGGGAGATCAGGCACCGGGGAGCTGTTTTTT
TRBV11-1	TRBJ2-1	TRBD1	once	CASSPGQSYNEQFF	TGTGCCAGCAGCCCGGGACAGTCCTACAATGAGCAGTTCTTC
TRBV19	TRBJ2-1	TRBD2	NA	CASSWVAGGLSSYNEQFF	TGTGCCAGTAGTTGGGTAGCGGGAGGCCTGAGCTCCTACAATGAGCAGTTCTTC
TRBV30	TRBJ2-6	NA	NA	CAWDSGANVLTF	TGTGCCTGGGACTCTGGGGCCAACGTCCTGACTTTC
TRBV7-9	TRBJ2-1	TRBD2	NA	CASSSTSGRYNEQFF	TGTGCCAGCAGCTCGACTAGCGGGAGGTACAATGAGCAGTTCTTC
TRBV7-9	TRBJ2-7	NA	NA	CASSLDLPSYEQYF	TGTGCCAGCAGCTTAGACCTCCCTTCCTACGAGCAGTACTTC
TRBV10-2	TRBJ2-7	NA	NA	CASSDGVEQYF	TGCGCCAGCAGTGATGGGGTCGAGCAGTACTTC
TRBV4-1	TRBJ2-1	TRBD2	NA	CASSLGLAGGYNEQFF	TGCGCCAGCAGCCTCGGTTTGGCGGGGGGCTACAATGAGCAGTTCTTC
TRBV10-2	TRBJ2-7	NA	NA	CASSEGSSEQYF	TGCGCCAGCAGTGAAGGGTCCTCAGAGCAGTACTTC
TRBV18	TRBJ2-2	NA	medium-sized	CASSPGPGENTGELFF	TGTGCCAGCTCACCAGGTCCCGGGGAGAACACCGGGGAGCTGTTTTTT
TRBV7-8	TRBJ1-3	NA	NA	CASSLEAGGTNTIYF	TGTGCCAGCAGCTTAGAAGCGGGGGGCACAAACACCATATATTTT
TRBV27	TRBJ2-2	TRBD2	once	CASTVLAGGMRELFF	TGTGCCAGCACTGTACTAGCGGGGGGGATGAGGGAGCTGTTTTTT
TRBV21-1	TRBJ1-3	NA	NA	CASSLDVQHARNTIYF	TGTGCCAGCAGTCTGGATGTACAACACGCACGAAACACCATATATTTT
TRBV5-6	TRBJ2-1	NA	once	CASSFGLEQFF	TGTGCCAGCAGCTTCGGTTTGGAGCAGTTCTTC
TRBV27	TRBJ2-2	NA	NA	CASTDSGLTGELFF	TGTGCCAGCACGGACTCAGGCCTCACCGGGGAGCTGTTTTTT
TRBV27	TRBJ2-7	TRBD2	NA	CASSLFRGAYEQYF	TGTGCCAGCAGTTTATTTCGGGGGGCCTACGAGCAGTACTTC
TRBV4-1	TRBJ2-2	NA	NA	CASSQDGDTLYTGELFF	TGCGCCAGCAGCCAAGACGGGGACACGTTGTACACCGGGGAGCTGTTTTTT
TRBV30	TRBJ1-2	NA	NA	CAWSLEELGDNYGYTF	TGTGCCTGGAGTCTCGAGGAACTTGGGGATAACTATGGCTACACCTTC
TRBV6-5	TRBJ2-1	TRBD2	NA	CASIGGSGEQFF	TGTGCCAGCATAGGCGGGAGCGGTGAGCAGTTCTTC
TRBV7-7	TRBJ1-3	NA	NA	CASSPTDVRTSGNTIYF	TGTGCTAGCAGCCCAACGGACGTCCGGACTTCTGGAAACACCATATATTTT
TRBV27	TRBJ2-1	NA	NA	CASVARGGLSYNEQFF	TGTGCCAGCGTTGCTAGGGGAGGTCTATCCTACAATGAGCAGTTCTTC
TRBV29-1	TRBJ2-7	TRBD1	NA	CSVVQGFNEQYF	TGCAGCGTTGTACAGGGGTTCAACGAGCAGTACTTC
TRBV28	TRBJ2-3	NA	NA	CASSRSAGATDTQYF	TGTGCCAGCAGTCGTAGTGCAGGAGCCACAGATACGCAGTATTTT
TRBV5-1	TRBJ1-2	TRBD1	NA	CASSSGTALPSMFNYGYTF	TGCGCCAGCAGCTCAGGGACAGCGCTTCCGTCCATGTTTAACTATGGCTACACCTTC
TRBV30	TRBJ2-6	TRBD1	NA	CAWSPGGSGANVLTF	TGTGCCTGGAGTCCAGGGGGCTCTGGGGCCAACGTCCTGACTTTC
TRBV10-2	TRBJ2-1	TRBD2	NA	CASRGLAASNEQFF	TGCGCCAGCAGGGGACTAGCGGCCTCCAATGAGCAGTTCTTC
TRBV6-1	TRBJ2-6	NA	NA	CASSGVSSGANVLTF	TGTGCCAGCAGCGGCGTCAGCTCTGGGGCCAACGTCCTGACTTTC
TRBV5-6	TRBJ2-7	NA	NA	CASSLAGVPYEQYF	TGTGCCAGCAGCTTGGCGGGAGTTCCCTACGAGCAGTACTTC
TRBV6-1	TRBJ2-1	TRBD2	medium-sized	CASSDLAGSAHEQFF	TGTGCCAGCAGTGATCTAGCGGGAAGTGCGCATGAGCAGTTCTTC